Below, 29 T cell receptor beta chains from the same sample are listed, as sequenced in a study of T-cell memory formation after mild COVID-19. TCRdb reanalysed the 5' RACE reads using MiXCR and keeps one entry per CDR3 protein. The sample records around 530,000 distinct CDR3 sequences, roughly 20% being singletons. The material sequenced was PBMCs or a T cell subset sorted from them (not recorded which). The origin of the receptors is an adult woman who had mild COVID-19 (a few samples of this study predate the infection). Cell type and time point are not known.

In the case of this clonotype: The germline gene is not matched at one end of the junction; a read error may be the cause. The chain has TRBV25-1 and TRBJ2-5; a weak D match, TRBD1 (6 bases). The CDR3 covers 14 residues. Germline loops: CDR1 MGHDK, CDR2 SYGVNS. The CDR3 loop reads CDSSDPGTQRTQYF. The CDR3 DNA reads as TGTGACAGCAGTGATCCCGGGACACAGAGGACCCAGTACTTC.

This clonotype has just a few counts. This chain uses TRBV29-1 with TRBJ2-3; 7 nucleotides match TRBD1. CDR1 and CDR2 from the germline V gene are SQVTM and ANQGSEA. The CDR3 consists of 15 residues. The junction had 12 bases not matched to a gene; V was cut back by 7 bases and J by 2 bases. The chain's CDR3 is CSALGGQRYTDTQYF. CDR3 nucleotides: TGCAGCGCTTTAGGGGGACAGCGGTACACAGATACGCAGTATTTT.

CDR3 loop: CASSLWGSYNWQFF. CDR3 nucleotide sequence: TGTGCCAGCAGTTTATGGGGCAGCTACAATTGGCAGTTCTTC. This chain links TRBV12-3 or TRBV12-4 with TRBJ2-1, with D perhaps matching TRBD1 (5 bases). This CDR3 comprises 14 residues. Trimming took 2 bases from V and 12 from J, leaving 17 bases between them.

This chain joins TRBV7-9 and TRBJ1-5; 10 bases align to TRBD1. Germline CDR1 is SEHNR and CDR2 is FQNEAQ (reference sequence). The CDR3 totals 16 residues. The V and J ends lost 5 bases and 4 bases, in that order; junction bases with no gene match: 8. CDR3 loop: CASSPDRGVTNQPQHF. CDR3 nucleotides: TGTGCCAGCAGCCCGGACAGGGGGGTTACGAATCAGCCCCAGCATTTT.

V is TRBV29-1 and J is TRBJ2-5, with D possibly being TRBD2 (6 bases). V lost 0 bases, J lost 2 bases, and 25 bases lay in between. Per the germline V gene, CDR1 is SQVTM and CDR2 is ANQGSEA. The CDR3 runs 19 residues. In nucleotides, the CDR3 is TGCAGCGTTGAAGATGGCCCAAGAGCGGAAGCGGGCCAACAAGAGACCCAGTACTTC. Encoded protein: CSVEDGPRAEAGQQETQYF.

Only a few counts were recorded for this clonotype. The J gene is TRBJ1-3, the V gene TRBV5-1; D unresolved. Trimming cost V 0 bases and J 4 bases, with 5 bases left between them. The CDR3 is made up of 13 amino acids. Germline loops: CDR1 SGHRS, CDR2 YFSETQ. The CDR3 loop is CASSLAQGNTIYF. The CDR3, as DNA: TGCGCCAGCAGCTTGGCACAGGGAAACACCATATATTTT.

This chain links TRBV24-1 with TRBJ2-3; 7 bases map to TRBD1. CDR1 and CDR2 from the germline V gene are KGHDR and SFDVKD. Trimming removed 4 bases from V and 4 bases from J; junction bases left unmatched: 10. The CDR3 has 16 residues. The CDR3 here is CATSERQGWGADTQYF. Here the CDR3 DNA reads TGTGCCACCAGTGAAAGACAGGGATGGGGCGCAGATACGCAGTATTTT.

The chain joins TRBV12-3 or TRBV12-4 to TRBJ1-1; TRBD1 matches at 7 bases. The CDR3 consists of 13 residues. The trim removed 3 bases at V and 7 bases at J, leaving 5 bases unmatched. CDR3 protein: CASSFEGAGEAFF. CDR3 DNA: TGTGCCAGCAGTTTCGAGGGGGCGGGTGAAGCTTTCTTT.

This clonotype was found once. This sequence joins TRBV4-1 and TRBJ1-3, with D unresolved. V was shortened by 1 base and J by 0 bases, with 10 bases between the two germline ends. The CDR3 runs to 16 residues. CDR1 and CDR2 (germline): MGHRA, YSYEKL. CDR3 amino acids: CASSQAERISGNTIYF. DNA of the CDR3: TGCGCCAGCAGCCAAGCTGAGAGGATCTCTGGAAACACCATATATTTT.

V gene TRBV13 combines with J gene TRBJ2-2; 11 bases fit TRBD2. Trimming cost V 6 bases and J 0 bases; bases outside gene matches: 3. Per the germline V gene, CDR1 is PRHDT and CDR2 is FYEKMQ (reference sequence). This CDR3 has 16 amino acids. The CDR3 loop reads CASRVAGGPNTGELFF. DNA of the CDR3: TGTGCCAGCAGGGTAGCGGGAGGGCCGAACACCGGGGAGCTGTTTTTT.

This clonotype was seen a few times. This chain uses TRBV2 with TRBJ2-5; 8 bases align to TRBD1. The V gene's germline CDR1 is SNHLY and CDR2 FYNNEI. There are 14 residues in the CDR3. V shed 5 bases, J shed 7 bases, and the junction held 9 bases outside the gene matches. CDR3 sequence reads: CASSRGQGIGTQYF. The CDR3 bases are TGTGCCAGCAGTCGCGGACAGGGAATAGGGACCCAGTACTTC.

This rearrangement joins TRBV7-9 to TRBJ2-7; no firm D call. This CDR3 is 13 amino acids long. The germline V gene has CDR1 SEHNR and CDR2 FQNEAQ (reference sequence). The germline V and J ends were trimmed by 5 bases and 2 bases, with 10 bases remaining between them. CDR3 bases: TGTGCCAGCAGCATCACCGGAACCTACGAGCAGTACTTC. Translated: CASSITGTYEQYF.

CDR3 in amino acids: CASETGPSYEQYF. The CDR3 DNA is TGTGCCAGCGAAACAGGGCCCTCCTACGAGCAGTACTTC. The chain is built from TRBV2 and TRBJ2-7, with D possibly TRBD1 on 6 matching bases. Trimming stripped 8 bases from V and 0 bases from J, with 11 bases between. The CDR3 is 13 amino acids. In germline, CDR1 is SNHLY, CDR2 FYNNEI.

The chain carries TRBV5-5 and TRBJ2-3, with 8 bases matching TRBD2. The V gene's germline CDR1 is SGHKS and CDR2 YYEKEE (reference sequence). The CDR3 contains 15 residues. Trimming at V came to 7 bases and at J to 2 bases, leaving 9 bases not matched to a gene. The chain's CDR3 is CASRRLAQTTDTQYF. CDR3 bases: TGTGCCAGCCGCAGACTAGCGCAGACCACAGATACGCAGTATTTT. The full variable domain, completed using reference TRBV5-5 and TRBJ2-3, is DAGVTQSPTHLIKTRGQQVTLRCSPISGHKSVSWYQQVLGQGPQFIFQYYEKEERGRGNFPDRFSARQFPNYSSELNVNALLLGDSALYLCASRRLAQTTDTQYFGPGTRLTVL.

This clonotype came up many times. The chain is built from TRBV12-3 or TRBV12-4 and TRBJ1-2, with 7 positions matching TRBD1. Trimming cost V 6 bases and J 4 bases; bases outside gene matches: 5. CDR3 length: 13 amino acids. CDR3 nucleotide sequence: TGTGCCAGCAGGTTGACAGGGAGCTATGGCTACACCTTC. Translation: CASRLTGSYGYTF.

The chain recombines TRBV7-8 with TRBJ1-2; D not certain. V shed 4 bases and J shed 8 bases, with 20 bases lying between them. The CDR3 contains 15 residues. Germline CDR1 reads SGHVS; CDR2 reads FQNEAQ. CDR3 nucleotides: TGTGCCAGCAGCTCACACAGAATCCCCCTTCACGGCTACACCTTC. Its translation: CASSSHRIPLHGYTF.

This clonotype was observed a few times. The CDR3 spells CASRPSGGSSYNEQFF. CDR3 nucleotide sequence: TGCGCCAGCAGACCAAGCGGGGGGAGCTCCTACAATGAGCAGTTCTTC. This chain uses TRBV4-1 with TRBJ2-1, with TRBD2 matching over 9 bases. Germline V CDR1 and CDR2: MGHRA, YSYEKL. V gave up 6 bases and J gave up 0 bases; unmatched junction bases: 6. This CDR3 region has 16 residues.

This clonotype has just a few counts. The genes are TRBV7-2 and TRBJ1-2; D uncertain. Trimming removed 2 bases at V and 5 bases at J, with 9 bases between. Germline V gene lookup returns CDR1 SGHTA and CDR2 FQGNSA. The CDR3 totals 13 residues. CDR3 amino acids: CASSLQDHYGYTF. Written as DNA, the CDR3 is TGTGCCAGCAGCTTACAGGACCATTATGGCTACACCTTC.

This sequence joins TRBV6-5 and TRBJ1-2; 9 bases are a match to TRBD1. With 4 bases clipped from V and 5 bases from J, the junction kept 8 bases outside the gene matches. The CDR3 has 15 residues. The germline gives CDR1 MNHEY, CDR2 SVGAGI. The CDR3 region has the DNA TGTGCCAGCAGTTTAAGAGGGGACAGGGTTTATGGCTACACCTTC. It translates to CASSLRGDRVYGYTF.

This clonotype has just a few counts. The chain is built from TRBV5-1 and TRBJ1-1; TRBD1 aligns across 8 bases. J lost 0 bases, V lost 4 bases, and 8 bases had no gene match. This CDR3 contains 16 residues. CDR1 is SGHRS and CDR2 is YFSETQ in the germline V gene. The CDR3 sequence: CASSGGQGLMNTEAFF. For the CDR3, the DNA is TGCGCCAGCAGCGGAGGACAGGGACTCATGAACACTGAAGCTTTCTTT.

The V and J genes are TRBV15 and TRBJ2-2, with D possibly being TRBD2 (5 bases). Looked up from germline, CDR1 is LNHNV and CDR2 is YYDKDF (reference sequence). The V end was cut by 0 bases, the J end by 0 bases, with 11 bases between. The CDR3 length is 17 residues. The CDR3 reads CATSRDWRATNTGELFF. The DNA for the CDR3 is TGTGCCACCAGCAGAGACTGGCGGGCAACGAACACCGGGGAGCTGTTTTTT.

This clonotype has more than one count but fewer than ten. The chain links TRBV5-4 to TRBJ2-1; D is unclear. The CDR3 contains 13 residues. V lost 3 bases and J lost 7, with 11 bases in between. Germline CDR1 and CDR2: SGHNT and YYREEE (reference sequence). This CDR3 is CASSSDAFNEQFF. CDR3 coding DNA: TGTGCCAGCAGCTCGGATGCTTTTAATGAGCAGTTCTTC.

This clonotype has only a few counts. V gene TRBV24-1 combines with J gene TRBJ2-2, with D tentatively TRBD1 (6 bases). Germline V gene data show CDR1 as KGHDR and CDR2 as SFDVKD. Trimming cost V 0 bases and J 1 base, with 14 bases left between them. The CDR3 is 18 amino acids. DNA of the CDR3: TGTGCCACCAGTGATTTGGTTGGGGTACAGGGGAACACCGGGGAGCTGTTTTTT. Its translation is CATSDLVGVQGNTGELFF.

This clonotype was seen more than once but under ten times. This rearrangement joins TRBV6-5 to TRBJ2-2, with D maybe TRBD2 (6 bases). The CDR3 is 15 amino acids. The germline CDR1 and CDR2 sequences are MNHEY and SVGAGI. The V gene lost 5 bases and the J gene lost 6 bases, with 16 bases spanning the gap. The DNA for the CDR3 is TGTGCCAGCAGTCGGACGGTAGCGGCGGCCGGGGAGCTGTTTTTT. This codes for CASSRTVAAAGELFF.

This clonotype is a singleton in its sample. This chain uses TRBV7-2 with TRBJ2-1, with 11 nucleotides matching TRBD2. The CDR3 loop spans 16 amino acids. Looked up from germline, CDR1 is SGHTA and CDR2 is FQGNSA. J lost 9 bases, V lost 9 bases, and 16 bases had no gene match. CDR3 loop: CASSWLGTSGLSEQFF. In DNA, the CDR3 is TGTGCCAGTTCTTGGTTGGGGACTAGCGGTTTAAGTGAGCAGTTCTTC. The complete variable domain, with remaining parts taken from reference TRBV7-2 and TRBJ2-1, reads GAGVSQSPSNKVTEKGKDVELRCDPISGHTALYWYRQSLGQGLEFLIYFQGNSAPDKSGLPSDRFSAERTGGSVSTLTIQRTQQEDSAVYLCASSWLGTSGLSEQFFGPGTRLTVL.

DNA of the CDR3: TGCGCCAGCAGCCAAGTTAGCACGGCCGGAGGGCAGTACTTC. This gives the protein CASSQVSTAGGQYF. The chain couples TRBV4-3 to TRBJ2-7; D possibly corresponds to TRBD2 (5 bases). Germline V gene lookup returns CDR1 LGHNA and CDR2 YSLEER. This CDR3 comprises 14 residues. V lost 1 base, J lost 9 bases, and 16 bases lay in between.

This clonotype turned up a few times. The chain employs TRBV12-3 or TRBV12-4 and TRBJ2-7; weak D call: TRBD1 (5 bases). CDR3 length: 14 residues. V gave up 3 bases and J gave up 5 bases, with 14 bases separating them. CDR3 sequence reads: CASSFGTRVNEQYF. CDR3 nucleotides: TGTGCCAGCAGTTTTGGCACCAGGGTGAACGAGCAGTACTTC.

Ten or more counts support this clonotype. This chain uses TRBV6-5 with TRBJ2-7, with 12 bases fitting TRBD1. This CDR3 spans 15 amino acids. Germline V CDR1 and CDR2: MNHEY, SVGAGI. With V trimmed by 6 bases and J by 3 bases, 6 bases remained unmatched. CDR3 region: CASRAGTGGVYEQYF. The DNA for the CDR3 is TGTGCCAGCAGAGCCGGGACAGGGGGCGTCTACGAGCAGTACTTC.

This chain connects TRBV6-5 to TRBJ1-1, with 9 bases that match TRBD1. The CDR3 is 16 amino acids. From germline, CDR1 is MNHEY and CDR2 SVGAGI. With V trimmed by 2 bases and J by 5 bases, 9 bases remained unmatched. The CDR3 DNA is TGTGCCAGCAGTTACCTCACAGGGGGCGATCGAACTGAAGCTTTCTTT. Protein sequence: CASSYLTGGDRTEAFF.